This entry is about one T cell receptor (beta chain). The data stem from a study of blood T cell repertoires in COVID-19. Study-level background: Donors in the United States, Italy and Spain gave samples during acute or convalescent COVID-19. PBMCs, B-cell-depleted T cells, or T cells were the source of the cDNA or gDNA that made up the material.

V lost 2 bases, J lost 6 bases, and 8 bases lay in between. The CDR3 covers 13 residues. Germline values: CDR1 KGHSH, CDR2 LQKENI. Authors' analysis steps: Reference gene primers were amplified, and this amplification served to estimate nucleated cell counts. The table came from immunoSEQ multiplex PCR; TCRdb's copy has only in-frame clones and leaves some out. D and trimming were read from the DNA, whereas the V and J calls and clone size are those reported in that table. The data show a few hundred thousand clones, roughly 82% seen once. The sample taken for sequencing was peripheral blood. This receptor was identified in a woman aged 50 to 60 with acute or convalescent COVID-19. V and J are TRBV18 and TRBJ1-5, with TRBD1 as a possible D gene (6 bases). The CDR3 DNA reads as TGTGCCAGCTCACCAGCAGGGGCTCAGCCCCAGCATTTT. Residues: CASSPAGAQPQHF. The full variable domain, in which reference TRBV18 and TRBJ1-5 provide the parts outside the CDR3, is NAGVMQNPRHLVRRRGQEARLRCSPMKGHSHVYWYRQLPEEGLKFMVYLQKENIIDESGMPKERFSAEFPKEGPSILRIQQVVRGDSAAYFCASSPAGAQPQHFGDGTRLSIL.